The 30 T cell receptor beta chains listed next were all sequenced from one sample in a study of CD8 T cells in Susac syndrome. Reverse transcription of roughly 0.45 to 1 ug RNA was performed with random hexamers. TCRdb redid the calling of the immunoSEQ multiplex PCR reads with MiXCR, one entry per CDR3 protein. The data show around 190,000 distinct CDR3 sequences, roughly 92% seen once. Sequenced sample: CD4+ T cells from PBMCs. The receptors stem from a human donor in good health.

Only one count was recorded for this clonotype. The chain employs TRBV29-1 and TRBJ1-1; D remains ambiguous. Germline V CDR1 and CDR2: SQVTM, ANQGSEA. V shed 7 bases and J shed 1 base, with 7 bases lying between them. The CDR3 extends over 11 amino acids. CDR3 residues: CSGTRNTEAFF. DNA for the CDR3: TGCAGCGGTACAAGGAACACTGAAGCTTTCTTT.

This clonotype was found a few times. V usage is TRBV14 and J usage is TRBJ1-5; possible D gene TRBD1, 6 bases. CDR1 is SGHDN, CDR2 FVKESK, per germline. Trimming removed 4 bases at V and 1 base at J, with 11 bases between. This CDR3 is 15 amino acids long. CDR3 nucleotides: TGTGCCAGCAGCCCCCGAGGGGGGAGCAATCAGCCCCAGCATTTT. This translates into CASSPRGGSNQPQHF.

CDR3 region: CAISPTGQAAEAFF. In DNA form, the CDR3 reads TGTGCCATCAGCCCCACCGGACAGGCGGCTGAAGCTTTCTTT. This chain uses TRBV10-3 with TRBJ1-1; TRBD1 aligns across 7 bases. V dropped 6 bases and J dropped 6; count of bases not matched to a gene: 10. This CDR3 is 14 amino acids long. Germline CDR1 is ENHRY and CDR2 is SYGVKD.

This rearrangement joins TRBV5-1 to TRBJ2-4; D gene ambiguous. Germline assignment: CDR1 SGHRS and CDR2 YFSETQ. V was clipped by 0 bases and J by 0 bases, with 4 bases between them. The CDR3 totals 14 residues. CDR3: CASSLEGAKNIQYF. CDR3 bases: TGCGCCAGCAGCTTGGAAGGAGCCAAAAACATTCAGTACTTC.

The table lists this clonotype with a few counts. The chain couples TRBV28 to TRBJ1-2; D is ambiguous. The V and J ends lost 6 bases and 6 bases respectively, with 14 bases between them. The CDR3 extends over 13 amino acids. Germline CDR1 reads MDHEN; CDR2 reads SYDVKM. Written as DNA, the CDR3 is TGTGCCAGCAGCCTTTGGTCCGAGGATGGCTACACCTTC. Its translation is CASSLWSEDGYTF.

In its sample, this clonotype was seen a few times. The rearrangement uses TRBV3-1 and TRBJ2-7; D is unclear. Deletions cut 1 base from V and 4 bases from J, with 5 bases between. The CDR3 has 12 residues. The V gene's germline CDR1 is LGHDT and CDR2 YNNKEL (reference sequence). The CDR3: CASSQGSYEQYF. As DNA, the CDR3 is TGTGCCAGCAGCCAAGGGAGTTACGAGCAGTACTTC.

The chain is built from TRBV6-5 and TRBJ2-3; D uncertain. V was cut by 0 bases and J by 4 bases, with 17 bases left in between. CDR1 MNHEY and CDR2 SVGAGI come from the germline V gene. The CDR3 spans 17 residues. CDR3 sequence reads: CASSYSIQEFRPDTQYF. The CDR3 nucleotides read TGTGCCAGCAGTTACTCGATTCAGGAGTTTCGCCCAGATACGCAGTATTTT.

This clonotype was picked up one time. The chain is built from TRBV13 and TRBJ2-3; D might be TRBD2 (6 bases). The length of the CDR3 is 16 residues. V lost 2 bases and J 2 bases, leaving 14 bases between the germline ends. The V gene's germline CDR1 is PRHDT and CDR2 FYEKMQ (reference sequence). CDR3 bases: TGTGCCAGCAGCTTAAGCGAGGAGGGGTTCACAGATACGCAGTATTTT. Protein sequence: CASSLSEEGFTDTQYF.

The chain carries TRBV6-5 and TRBJ1-3; D gene unclear. From germline, CDR1 is MNHEY and CDR2 SVGAGI. V gave up 1 base and J gave up 1 base, with 11 bases separating them. CDR3 length equals 16 residues. CDR3 residues: CASSYWGRGSGNTIYF. The CDR3 nucleotides read TGTGCCAGCAGTTACTGGGGTCGAGGGTCTGGAAACACCATATATTTT.

The rearrangement uses TRBV30 and TRBJ1-2; 8 bases align to TRBD1. J was trimmed by 8 bases and V by 2 bases; bases with no gene match: 4. CDR1 is GTSNPN, CDR2 SVGIG, per germline (reference sequence). The CDR3 length is 12 residues. The CDR3 region has the DNA TGTGCCTGGAGTCAGGGGGCGGAAGGCTACACCTTC. Encoded protein: CAWSQGAEGYTF.

The chain is built from TRBV7-9 and TRBJ1-3; no firm D call. With 5 bases removed from V and 1 base from J, the gap between germline ends came to 9 bases. This CDR3 comprises 14 residues. Germline values: CDR1 SEHNR, CDR2 FQNEAQ (reference sequence). The CDR3 spells CASSPSGSGNTIYF. The CDR3, as DNA: TGTGCCAGCAGCCCTTCGGGGTCTGGAAACACCATATATTTT.

The chain has TRBV5-1 and TRBJ1-1; the D gene is possibly TRBD1 (6 bases). Trimming took 0 bases from V and 1 from J, leaving 13 bases between them. The length of the CDR3 is 16 residues. Per the germline V gene, CDR1 is SGHRS and CDR2 is YFSETQ. For the CDR3, the DNA is TGCGCCAGCAGCTTGGTTACGGGGGGGGCGAACACTGAAGCTTTCTTT. Protein sequence: CASSLVTGGANTEAFF.

The J gene is TRBJ2-5, the V gene TRBV20-1; maybe TRBD2 (6 bases). The germline gives CDR1 DFQATT, CDR2 SNEGSKA (reference sequence). This CDR3 contains 14 residues. Trimming left V 5 bases short and J 2 bases short, with 15 bases between. CDR3 sequence (DNA): TGCAGTGCTGGAAGGAACAGCGGGCAAGAGACCCAGTACTTC. This encodes CSAGRNSGQETQYF.

This sequence joins TRBV12-3 or TRBV12-4 and TRBJ2-5; 8 nucleotides match TRBD2. Trimming cost V 3 bases and J 7 bases; bases outside gene matches: 7. The CDR3 covers 14 residues. The CDR3 reads CASSFQAAGGTQYF. The CDR3 nucleotides are TGTGCCAGCAGTTTCCAAGCGGCGGGGGGGACCCAGTACTTC.

This chain uses TRBV7-9 with TRBJ2-6, with no clear D. The CDR3 totals 16 residues. Trimming took off 1 base at V and 6 bases at J, with 13 bases between the two ends. Germline values: CDR1 SEHNR, CDR2 FQNEAQ (reference sequence). DNA for the CDR3: TGTGCCAGCAGCTTAGTCGGCAGTGGGCTGGCCAACGTCCTGACTTTC. Amino acids: CASSLVGSGLANVLTF.

The chain employs TRBV20-1 and TRBJ2-7; D is possibly TRBD1 or TRBD2 (5 bases each). Germline V CDR1 and CDR2: DFQATT, SNEGSKA (reference sequence). V was shortened by 3 bases and J by 6 bases, with 15 bases between the two germline ends. There are 13 residues in the CDR3. Here the CDR3 reads CSASAGTWAEQYV. DNA for the CDR3: TGCAGTGCTAGCGCCGGGACCTGGGCCGAGCAGTACGTC.

V is TRBV24-1 and J is TRBJ2-4, with a tentative D call TRBD1 (6 bases). Per the germline V gene, CDR1 is KGHDR and CDR2 is SFDVKD. Trimming took off 7 bases at V and 8 bases at J, with 20 bases between the two ends. The CDR3 runs to 15 residues. The CDR3 bases are TGTGCCACCAGCGGACCGGGACATGACTCGTACATTCAGTACTTC. Amino acids: CATSGPGHDSYIQYF.

This clonotype was detected only once. DNA for the CDR3: TGCAGTGCTCACGGGACGCAATGGGAAGAGACCCAGTACTTC. Translating gives CSAHGTQWEETQYF. This rearrangement joins TRBV20-1 to TRBJ2-5; D is tentatively TRBD1 or TRBD2 (5 bases each). Germline V lookup: CDR1 DFQATT, CDR2 SNEGSKA (reference sequence). Trimming removed 5 bases at V and 3 bases at J, with 16 bases between. CDR3 length: 14 residues.

J is TRBJ2-7 and V is TRBV6-5; tentatively, D is TRBD1 (8 bases). V lost 6 bases and J 3 bases, leaving 18 bases between the germline ends. Germline V gene lookup returns CDR1 MNHEY and CDR2 SVGAGI. The CDR3 covers 15 residues. The CDR3 bases are TGTGCCAGCAGCGGGTCTAACAGGGGGGGCTACGAGCAGTACTTC. This gives the protein CASSGSNRGGYEQYF.

On this clonotype: At one of its ends the junction is not consistent with the germline gene, which may arise from a read error. The chain recombines TRBV5-1 with TRBJ1-5; a weak D match, TRBD1 (6 bases). Germline CDR1 and CDR2: SGHRS and YFSETQ. The CDR3 contains 14 residues. In DNA form, the CDR3 reads TGCACCAGCAGTCCCAAGGGGGTGGATCAGCCCCAGCATTTT. It is translated as CTSSPKGVDQPQHF.

This sequence joins TRBV10-3 and TRBJ2-3; 11 bases map to TRBD2. The CDR3 totals 16 residues. V was pared by 7 bases and J by 0 bases, with 6 bases of the junction left unmatched. Germline assignment: CDR1 ENHRY and CDR2 SYGVKD. The CDR3 DNA follows: TGTGCCATCACAACTAGCGGGGGAGGTAGCACAGATACGCAGTATTTT. It is translated as CAITTSGGGSTDTQYF.

The genes are TRBV28 and TRBJ1-1, with unresolved D. This CDR3 comprises 13 residues. V was clipped by 7 bases and J by 6 bases, with 15 bases between them. Germline values: CDR1 MDHEN, CDR2 SYDVKM. The CDR3 region has the DNA TGTGCCAGCATCGGAGAGGGTTCCTCTGAAGCTTTCTTT. Encoded protein: CASIGEGSSEAFF.

This chain uses TRBV9 with TRBJ2-7; possibly TRBD2 for D (6 bases). CDR3 size: 16 residues. Germline CDR1 SGDLS, CDR2 YYNGEE. Deletions cut 7 bases from V and 2 bases from J, with 22 bases between. CDR3 loop: CASSGSGGVPPYEQYF. Written as DNA, the CDR3 is TGTGCCAGCTCAGGATCCGGCGGGGTGCCCCCCTACGAGCAGTACTTC. The full variable domain, its missing parts supplied by reference TRBV9 and TRBJ2-7, is DSGVTQTPKHLITATGQRVTLRCSPRSGDLSVYWYQQSLDQGLQFLIQYYNGEERAKGNILERFSAQQFPDLHSELNLSSLELGDSALYFCASSGSGGVPPYEQYFGPGTRLTVT.

A single count supports this clonotype. The V gene is TRBV6-1, the J gene TRBJ1-1, with a weak D call TRBD1 (6 bases). V lost 4 bases to trimming and J lost 2 bases, with 14 bases between them. In germline, CDR1 is MNHNS, CDR2 SASEGT. The CDR3 sequence is 15 residues long. The CDR3 DNA reads as TGTGCCAGCAGTGTTCATGTAGGGGGAAACACTGAAGCTTTCTTT. Amino acid sequence: CASSVHVGGNTEAFF.

The V and J genes are TRBV2 and TRBJ2-2; TRBD1 agrees at 9 bases. In germline, CDR1 is SNHLY, CDR2 FYNNEI. V gave up 6 bases and J gave up 5 bases; unmatched junction bases: 4. CDR3 length: 14 residues. This CDR3 is CASSGDRVTGELFF. The CDR3 region has the DNA TGTGCCAGCAGCGGGGACAGGGTTACCGGGGAGCTGTTTTTT.

The rearrangement joins TRBV5-1 to TRBJ1-1; 7 positions match TRBD1. Per the germline V gene, CDR1 is SGHRS and CDR2 is YFSETQ. The J segment lost 4 bases and the V segment lost 0 bases, leaving 3 bases of the junction unmatched. The length of the CDR3 is 14 residues. CDR3 DNA sequence: TGCGCCAGCAGCTTGGATCCAGGGGGCACTGAAGCTTTCTTT. Its translation: CASSLDPGGTEAFF.

V is TRBV5-1 and J is TRBJ1-5, with D unclear. Between the trimmed V and J ends, which lost 0 bases and 7 bases, there was a span of 11 bases. The CDR3 is 14 amino acids. Per germline, CDR1 SGHRS and CDR2 YFSETQ. The CDR3 spells CASSLAVGIQPQHF. The CDR3 DNA reads TGCGCCAGCAGCTTGGCCGTAGGAATCCAGCCCCAGCATTTT.

On this clonotype itself: A read error may produce the germline difference seen at one junction end. This chain connects TRBV7-7 to TRBJ2-5; D call uncertain. Per the germline V gene, CDR1 is SSHAT and CDR2 is FNYEAQ (reference sequence). The CDR3 has 14 residues. Written as DNA, the CDR3 is TGTGCTAGCAGCTATATAGGGATCCAAGAGACCCAGTACTTC. Translated: CASSYIGIQETQYF.

This clonotype has only one observation. The chain employs TRBV5-6 and TRBJ1-2; 8 positions match TRBD1. This CDR3 region has 15 residues. V was pared by 0 bases and J by 7 bases, with 8 bases of the junction left unmatched. Germline CDR1 is SGHDT and CDR2 is YYEEEE. The CDR3 sequence is CASSLAPGQDPGYTF. DNA of the CDR3: TGTGCCAGCAGCTTGGCCCCGGGACAGGACCCTGGCTACACCTTC.

The chain joins TRBV6-5 to TRBJ1-2; D gene ambiguous. There are 16 residues in the CDR3. CDR1 and CDR2 from the germline V gene are MNHEY and SVGAGI. Trimming cost V 0 bases and J 6 bases, with 17 bases left between them. DNA of the CDR3: TGTGCCAGCAGTTACTCGAGGGTTTCGCTCGTGGATGGCTACACCTTC. Its translation: CASSYSRVSLVDGYTF.